These 10 T cell receptor beta chains share one sample of origin, sequenced in a study of CD8+ T cells in alopecia areata (dated by TCRdb to 2016 to 2018). Taken with the paper, the label for treatment or condition translates to: oral pan-JAK inhibitor, 5-10 mg twice daily. Preparation of the library involved the immunoSEQ multiplex PCR assay. RNA was extracted from all samples and reverse transcribed into cDNA, which served as template for TCR sequencing. Sourced from immuneACCESS, this table was stored by TCRdb with only in-frame sequences that have V and J called. A share of the clones is absent; for the studies checked, an unresolved V gene accounts for under half, and the remainder has no known explanation. This sample lists hundreds of thousands of clones; more than 60% were detected once. Roughly 1.2% of the sample belongs to the ten largest clones. Sequenced material: CD4+ T cells sorted from blood, taken at week 44, from a patient treated with tofacitinib. The origin of the receptors is a human donor with alopecia areata.

The chain links TRBV27 to TRBJ2-1; TRBD1 agrees at 9 bases. V lost 6 bases and J lost 2; bases outside the gene matches: 11. The CDR3 covers 17 residues. Per germline, CDR1 MNHEY and CDR2 SMNVEV (reference sequence). CDR3 DNA sequence: TGTGCCAGCAGCCAATACCGCGGGACAGGGACCTACAATGAGCAGTTCTTC. Its protein is CASSQYRGTGTYNEQFF.

CDR3 DNA: TGCGCCAGCACCACGGGGGCGGGGCCGGGAGATACGCAGTATTTT. Translated: CASTTGAGPGDTQYF. The chain employs TRBV5-1 and TRBJ2-3, with D perhaps matching TRBD1 or TRBD2 (6 bases each). Germline V lookup: CDR1 SGHRS, CDR2 YFSETQ. V lost 6 bases and J lost 5, with 19 bases in between. CDR3 length: 15 amino acids.

The chain carries TRBV30 and TRBJ1-1; D ambiguous. CDR1 is GTSNPN and CDR2 is SVGIG in the germline V gene (reference sequence). V gave up 2 bases and J gave up 0 bases, with 7 bases separating them. The CDR3 has 13 residues. The CDR3 is CAWSKVLNTEAFF. The CDR3 nucleotides read TGTGCCTGGAGTAAGGTACTGAACACTGAAGCTTTCTTT.

This clone appeared a few times. The genes are TRBV7-2 and TRBJ2-3; D is ambiguous. Trimming removed 5 bases from V and 5 bases from J, with 8 bases in between. The CDR3 is 12 residues long. The germline CDR1 and CDR2 sequences are SGHTA and FQGNSA. CDR3 sequence: CASSRGVDTQYF. CDR3 sequence (DNA): TGTGCCAGCAGCCGTGGGGTAGATACGCAGTATTTT.

The CDR3 loop is CAWSVRAGIGNQPQHF. The CDR3 DNA is TGTGCCTGGAGTGTACGGGCAGGGATCGGCAATCAGCCCCAGCATTTT. This rearrangement joins TRBV30 to TRBJ1-5, with a weak D call TRBD1 (5 bases). CDR3 size: 16 residues. Germline assignment: CDR1 GTSNPN and CDR2 SVGIG (reference sequence). Trimming removed 0 bases at V and 2 bases at J, with 14 bases between.

This clone was detected a few times. The chain links TRBV4-3 to TRBJ2-7, with D tentatively TRBD2 (6 bases). The CDR3 loop spans 16 amino acids. The V end was cut by 0 bases, the J end by 2 bases, with 14 bases between. Germline lookup yields CDR1 LGHNA and CDR2 YSLEER. This CDR3 is CASSQDGGTNPYEQYF. The CDR3 DNA sequence: TGCGCCAGCAGCCAAGACGGCGGGACGAATCCCTACGAGCAGTACTTC.

The chain joins TRBV29-1 to TRBJ2-2; unclear D gene. V dropped 6 bases and J dropped 4 bases, with 15 bases sitting between them. Germline CDR1 SQVTM, CDR2 ANQGSEA. The CDR3 is made up of 14 amino acids. The CDR3, as DNA: TGCAGCGTCCTATCAGCTAGGGTCACCGGGGAGCTGTTTTTT. Protein: CSVLSARVTGELFF.

The rearrangement links TRBV4-3 to TRBJ1-1, with TRBD1 matching 11 bases. J was trimmed by 8 bases and V by 3 bases; bases with no gene match: 5. Germline assignment: CDR1 LGHNA and CDR2 YSLEER. CDR3 length: 14 amino acids. In nucleotides, the CDR3 is TGCGCCAGCAGCCAGATGGGGACAGGGGGAGAAGCTTTCTTT. This gives the protein CASSQMGTGGEAFF.

The chain is built from TRBV11-2 and TRBJ2-3; 8 bases align to TRBD2. This CDR3 is 16 amino acids long. V was pared by 2 bases and J by 1 base, with 5 bases of the junction left unmatched. Germline assignment: CDR1 SGHAT and CDR2 FQNNGV. CDR3 sequence (DNA): TGTGCCAGCAGCTTATTACCTAGCGGGCGCACAGATACGCAGTATTTT. Translating gives CASSLLPSGRTDTQYF.

The chain recombines TRBV5-1 with TRBJ2-3, with a tentative D call TRBD2 (7 bases). CDR3 length: 15 residues. In germline, CDR1 is SGHRS, CDR2 YFSETQ. Trimming left V 1 base short and J 5 bases short, with 14 bases between. CDR3 bases: TGCGCCAGCAGCTTGAGGGGGACTATCGGAGATACGCAGTATTTT. It encodes CASSLRGTIGDTQYF.